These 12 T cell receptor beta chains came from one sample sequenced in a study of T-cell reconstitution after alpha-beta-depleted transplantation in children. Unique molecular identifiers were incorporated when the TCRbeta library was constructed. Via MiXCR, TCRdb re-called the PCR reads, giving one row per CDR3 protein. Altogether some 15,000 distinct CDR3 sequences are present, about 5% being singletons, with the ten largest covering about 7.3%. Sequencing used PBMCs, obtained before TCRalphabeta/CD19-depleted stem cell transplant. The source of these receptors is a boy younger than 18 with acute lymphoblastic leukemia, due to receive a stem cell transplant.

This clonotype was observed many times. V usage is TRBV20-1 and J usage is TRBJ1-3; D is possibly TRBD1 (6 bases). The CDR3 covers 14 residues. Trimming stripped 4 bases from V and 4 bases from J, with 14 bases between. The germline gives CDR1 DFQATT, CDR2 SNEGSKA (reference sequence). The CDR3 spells CSAIRDIVGNTIYF. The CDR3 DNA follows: TGCAGTGCTATCCGGGACATAGTGGGAAACACCATATATTTT.

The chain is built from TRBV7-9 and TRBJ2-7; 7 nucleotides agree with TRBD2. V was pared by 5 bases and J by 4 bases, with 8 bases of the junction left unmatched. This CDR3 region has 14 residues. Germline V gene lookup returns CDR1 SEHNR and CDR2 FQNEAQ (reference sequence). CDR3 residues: CASSPGLAVYEQYF. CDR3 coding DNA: TGTGCCAGCAGCCCCGGTCTAGCGGTATACGAGCAGTACTTC. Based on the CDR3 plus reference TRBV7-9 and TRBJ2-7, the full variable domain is DTGVSQNPRHKITKRGQNVTFRCDPISEHNRLYWYRQTLGQGPEFLTYFQNEAQLEKSRLLSDRFSAERPKGSFSTLEIQRTEQGDSAMYLCASSPGLAVYEQYFGPGTRLTVT.

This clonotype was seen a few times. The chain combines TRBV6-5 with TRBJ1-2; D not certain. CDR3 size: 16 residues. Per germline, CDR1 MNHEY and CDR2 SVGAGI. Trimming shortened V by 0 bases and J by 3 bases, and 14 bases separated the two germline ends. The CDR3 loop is CASSYSWMARDYGYTF. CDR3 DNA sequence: TGTGCCAGCAGTTACTCGTGGATGGCGCGGGACTATGGCTACACCTTC.

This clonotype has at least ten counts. The chain's CDR3 is CASSLVTSGRETQYF. For the CDR3, the DNA is TGCGCCAGCAGCTTGGTAACTAGCGGGAGAGAGACCCAGTACTTC. The chain links TRBV5-1 to TRBJ2-5, with 11 positions matching TRBD2. The germline V gene has CDR1 SGHRS and CDR2 YFSETQ. This CDR3 contains 15 residues. J lost 4 bases, V lost 0 bases, and 2 bases had no gene match.

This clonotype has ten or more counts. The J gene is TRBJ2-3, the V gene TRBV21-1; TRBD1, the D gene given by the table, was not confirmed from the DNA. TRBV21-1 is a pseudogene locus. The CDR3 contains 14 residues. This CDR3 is CASSKALRGDTQYF. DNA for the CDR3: TGTGCCAGCAGCAAAGCGCTCAGGGGAGATACGCAGTATTTT.

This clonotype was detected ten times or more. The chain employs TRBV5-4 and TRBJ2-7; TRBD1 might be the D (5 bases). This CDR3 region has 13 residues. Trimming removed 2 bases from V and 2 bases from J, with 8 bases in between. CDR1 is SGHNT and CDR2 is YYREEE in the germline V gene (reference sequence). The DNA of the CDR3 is TGTGCCAGCAGCTTACAGGCCACCTACGAGCAGTACTTC. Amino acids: CASSLQATYEQYF.

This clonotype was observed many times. CDR3 sequence reads: CASSPNIQGTTEAFF. CDR3 sequence (DNA): TGTGCCAGCAGCCCCAATATACAGGGCACAACTGAAGCTTTCTTT. V and J are TRBV9 and TRBJ1-1; possible D gene TRBD1, 6 bases. Germline values: CDR1 SGDLS, CDR2 YYNGEE. Trimming cost V 4 bases and J 5 bases, with 18 bases left between them. The CDR3 covers 15 residues. Based on the CDR3 plus reference TRBV9 and TRBJ1-1, the full variable domain is DSGVTQTPKHLITATGQRVTLRCSPRSGDLSVYWYQQSLDQGLQFLIQYYNGEERAKGNILERFSAQQFPDLHSELNLSSLELGDSALYFCASSPNIQGTTEAFFGQGTRLTVV.

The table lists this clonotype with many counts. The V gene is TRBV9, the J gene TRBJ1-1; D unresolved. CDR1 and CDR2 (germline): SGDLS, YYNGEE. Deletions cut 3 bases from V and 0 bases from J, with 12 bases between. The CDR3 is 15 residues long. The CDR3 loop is CASSADGDMNTEAFF. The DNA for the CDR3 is TGTGCCAGCAGCGCGGACGGAGACATGAACACTGAAGCTTTCTTT.

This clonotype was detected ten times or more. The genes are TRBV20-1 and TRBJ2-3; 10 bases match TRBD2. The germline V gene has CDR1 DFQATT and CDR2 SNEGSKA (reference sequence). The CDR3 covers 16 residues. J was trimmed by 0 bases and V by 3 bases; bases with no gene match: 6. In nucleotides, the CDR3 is TGCAGTGCTAGCCACTGGACTAGCGGTAGCACAGATACGCAGTATTTT. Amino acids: CSASHWTSGSTDTQYF.

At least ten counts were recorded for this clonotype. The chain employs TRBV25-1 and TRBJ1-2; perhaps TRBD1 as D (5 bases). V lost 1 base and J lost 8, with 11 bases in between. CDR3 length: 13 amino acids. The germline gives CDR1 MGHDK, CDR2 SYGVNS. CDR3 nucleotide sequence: TGTGCCAGCAGTGAATGGGAAAGGGACGGCTACACCTTC. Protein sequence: CASSEWERDGYTF.

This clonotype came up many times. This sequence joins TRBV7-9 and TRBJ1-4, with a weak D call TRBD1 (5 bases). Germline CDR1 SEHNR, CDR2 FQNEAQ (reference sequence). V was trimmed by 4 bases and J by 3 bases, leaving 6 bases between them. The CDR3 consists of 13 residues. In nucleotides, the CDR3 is TGTGCCAGCAGCTGGGACGCTAATGAAAAACTGTTTTTT. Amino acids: CASSWDANEKLFF.

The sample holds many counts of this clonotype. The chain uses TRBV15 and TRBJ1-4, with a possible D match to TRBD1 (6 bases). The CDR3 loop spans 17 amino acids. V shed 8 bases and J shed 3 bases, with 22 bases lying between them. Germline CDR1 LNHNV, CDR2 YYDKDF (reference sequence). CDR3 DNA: TGTGCCACCGTGACCAGGGGCCGCCTTAGGGCTAATGAAAAACTGTTTTTT. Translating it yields CATVTRGRLRANEKLFF. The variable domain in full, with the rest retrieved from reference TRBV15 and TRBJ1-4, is DAMVIQNPRYQVTQFGKPVTLSCSQTLNHNVMYWYQQKSSQAPKLLFHYYDKDFNNEADTPDNFQSRRPNTSFCFLDIRSPGLGDTAMYLCATVTRGRLRANEKLFFGSGTQLSVL.